The 18 T cell receptor beta chains below were found in one sample sequenced in a study of regulatory T cells in long-lasting Graves disease (dated by TCRdb to the early 2020s). Libraries were built with multiplex PCR. Sequenced on an Illumina HiSeq 4000. iRepertoire HTBI primers and Arm-PCR amplification of CDR3 regions were used to construct TCR beta libraries. The public reads were reanalyzed by TCRdb: fastp trimming at Q25, MiXCR alignment, in-frame beta chains only. Records with the same CDR3 protein are collapsed into one entry carrying the most frequent genes and DNA. This sample gives hundreds of thousands of distinct CDR3 sequences in total; roughly a sixth of them show up just once. Less than 35% of the sample lies in the top ten. Read against the paper, the sample's time point label means: newly diagnosed GD, antithyroid drugs for less than 3 months. RNA was extracted from PBMCs in TRIzol for both TCR sequencing and RNA sequencing.

These data were also filed under a second study, of T cells in Graves' hyperthyroidism and ophthalmopathy.

Specimen: peripheral blood mononuclear cells (PBMCs), collected at new diagnosis, from a patient treated with antithyroid drugs. The receptor source for this set is a man aged 35 to 55 with Graves disease. Donor details come from another sample of the same person, matched by shared clones.

In this sample, this clonotype turned up many times. The J gene is TRBJ2-3, the V gene TRBV30; D remains ambiguous. CDR1 is GTSNPN, CDR2 SVGIG, per germline (reference sequence). The CDR3 length is 14 residues. Trimming left V 2 bases short and J 0 bases short, with 9 bases between. As DNA, the CDR3 is TGTGCCTGGAGTACTATGACTAGCACAGATACGCAGTATTTT. Translated, it gives CAWSTMTSTDTQYF. Combining the CDR3 with reference TRBV30 and TRBJ2-3 gives the whole variable domain SQTIHQWPATLVQPVGSPLSLECTVEGTSNPNLYWYRQAAGRGLQLLFYSVGIGQISSEVPQNLSASRPQDRQFILSSKKLLLSDSGFYLCAWSTMTSTDTQYFGPGTRLTVL.

This clonotype is a singleton in its sample. A much bigger clone sits one base away, suggesting this may be a read error. The V and J genes are TRBV7-9 and TRBJ2-1, with D possibly being TRBD1 (6 bases). CDR1 is SEHNR, CDR2 FQNEAQ, per germline (reference sequence). The CDR3 runs to 16 residues. DNA for the CDR3: TGTGCCAGCAGCCCCCGGCAGGGGAGCTCCTACAATGAGCGGTTCTTC. Translated: CASSPRQGSSYNERFF.

This clonotype was recorded many times. The chain combines TRBV20-1 with TRBJ1-6; D call uncertain. Germline assignment: CDR1 DFQATT and CDR2 SNEGSKA (reference sequence). V was pared by 1 base and J by 0 bases, with 10 bases between. CDR3 length: 16 amino acids. CDR3 protein: CSARGVVRSYNSPLHF. Written as DNA, the CDR3 is TGCAGTGCTAGAGGGGTCGTCCGCTCCTATAATTCACCCCTCCACTTT.

This clonotype has a handful of counts. The chain uses TRBV2 and TRBJ1-3, with D possibly matching TRBD1 (5 bases). The CDR3 has 15 residues. V lost 5 bases to trimming and J lost 0 bases, with 11 bases between them. Germline CDR1 SNHLY, CDR2 FYNNEI. CDR3 protein: CASSNRGHSGNTIYF. The CDR3 bases are TGTGCCAGCAGTAACCGGGGCCACTCTGGAAACACCATATATTTT.

About this clonotype itself: A much bigger clone sits one base away, suggesting this may be a read error. V usage is TRBV20-1 and J usage is TRBJ2-3, with 7 bases matching TRBD2. This CDR3 contains 17 residues. Per the germline V gene, CDR1 is DFQATT and CDR2 is SNEGSKA (reference sequence). This CDR3 is CGARSGERPGSTDTQYF. CDR3 nucleotides: TGCGGTGCCCGAAGCGGGGAACGTCCAGGTAGCACAGATACGCAGTATTTT.

The table lists this clonotype with a few counts. The genes are TRBV5-1 and TRBJ1-1, with a tentative D call TRBD1 (5 bases). The V gene lost 3 bases and the J gene lost 1 base, with 13 bases spanning the gap. Germline V lookup: CDR1 SGHRS, CDR2 YFSETQ. The CDR3 consists of 15 residues. The CDR3 nucleotides are TGCGCCAGCAGCTCGGACAACACCGGGAACACTGAAGCTTTCTTT. It yields the protein CASSSDNTGNTEAFF.

The chain couples TRBV7-3 to TRBJ1-6, with no clear D. V was trimmed by 1 base and J by 9 bases, leaving 13 bases between them. The CDR3 has 15 amino acids. Germline V gene lookup returns CDR1 SGHTA and CDR2 FQGTGA. CDR3 amino acids: CASSLSVSSGSPLHF. CDR3 bases: TGTGCCAGCAGCTTAAGCGTCAGCTCGGGTTCACCCCTCCACTTT.

Of note for this clonotype: This clone may be a read error of a much larger clone one base away. This rearrangement joins TRBV7-2 to TRBJ2-6, with a possible D match to TRBD1 (6 bases). CDR3 length: 18 amino acids. From germline, CDR1 is SGHTA and CDR2 FQGNSA. The CDR3 DNA follows: TGCGCCAGCAGCCAAAAGGGGGATCGGGGTTCCGGGGCCAACGTCCTGACTTTC. As protein: CASSQKGDRGSGANVLTF.

This clonotype was counted ten times or more. The gene calls are TRBV20-1 and TRBJ1-1; TRBD1 might be the D (5 bases). Germline V gives CDR1 DFQATT, CDR2 SNEGSKA (reference sequence). The CDR3 contains 13 residues. Trimming took 4 bases from V and 1 from J, leaving 10 bases between them. The CDR3 is CSAIETANTEAFF. The CDR3, as DNA: TGCAGTGCTATCGAGACAGCGAACACTGAAGCTTTCTTT.

This clonotype was seen ten or more times. CDR3 nucleotides: TGTGCCAGCTCACCCAACGGCGGCTCCGAATTACAAGAGACCCAGTACTTC. Amino acids: CASSPNGGSELQETQYF. The J gene is TRBJ2-5, the V gene TRBV18; D is ambiguous. The CDR3 consists of 17 residues. Germline CDR1 reads KGHSH; CDR2 reads LQKENI. The V and J ends lost 3 bases and 2 bases respectively, with 19 bases between them.

V is TRBV7-9 and J is TRBJ2-2; TRBD2 matches 10 bases. V lost 10 bases, J lost 0 bases, and 8 bases stayed unmatched. The CDR3 loop spans 16 amino acids. The germline V gene has CDR1 SEHNR and CDR2 FQNEAQ (reference sequence). The CDR3 is CAIPRLAGANTGELFF. The DNA for the CDR3 is TGTGCCATACCTCGGCTAGCGGGGGCGAACACCGGGGAGCTGTTTTTT.

This clonotype was detected many times. The rearrangement joins TRBV11-3 to TRBJ2-1; 7 bases fit TRBD2. The CDR3 length is 14 residues. V lost 8 bases, J lost 7 bases, and 11 bases stayed unmatched. CDR1 is SGHNT and CDR2 is YENEEA in the germline V gene. The DNA of the CDR3 is TGTGCCAGCGCGCGGGGGTGGGACCAAAATGAGCAGTTCTTC. Amino acids: CASARGWDQNEQFF.

At least ten counts were recorded for this clonotype. The CDR3 DNA follows: TGTGCTAGTGGTTTGGTACACGAGGGCACAGATACGCAGTATTTT. Protein: CASGLVHEGTDTQYF. J is TRBJ2-3 and V is TRBV12-5, with unresolved D. Trimming removed 0 bases from V and 1 base from J, with 8 bases in between. Per germline, CDR1 LGHNT and CDR2 FRNRAP. The CDR3 is 15 amino acids.

This clonotype was recorded a few times. The chain combines TRBV6-4 with TRBJ1-6; D not resolved. V gave up 3 bases and J gave up 9 bases, with 9 bases separating them. This CDR3 has 13 amino acids. Per germline, CDR1 MRHNA and CDR2 SNTAGT. CDR3 region: CASSEQNSSPLHF. The CDR3 coding sequence is TGTGCCAGCAGTGAGCAGAACAGTTCACCCCTCCACTTT.

Ten or more counts support this clonotype. V usage is TRBV29-1 and J usage is TRBJ2-2, with D possibly being TRBD1 (6 bases). Germline V CDR1 and CDR2: SQVTM, ANQGSEA. The V end lost 3 bases, the J end lost 5 bases, and 13 bases lay between the germline ends. This CDR3 has 14 amino acids. CDR3 bases: TGCAGCGTTGACCCCAATCAGGGGACCGGGGAGCTGTTTTTT. It is translated as CSVDPNQGTGELFF.

Ten or more counts support this clonotype. J is TRBJ2-7 and V is TRBV5-1, with D possibly being TRBD2 (5 bases). The CDR3 sequence is 13 residues long. The V gene lost 6 bases and the J gene lost 3 bases, with 13 bases spanning the gap. Looked up from germline, CDR1 is SGHRS and CDR2 is YFSETQ. The CDR3 loop is CASNGDGGYEQYF. The CDR3 DNA is TGCGCCAGCAACGGCGACGGAGGCTACGAGCAGTACTTC.

The rearrangement uses TRBV19 and TRBJ2-2; TRBD2 is a possible D gene (5 bases). The CDR3 extends over 14 amino acids. The germline V gene encodes CDR1 LNHDA and CDR2 SQIVND (reference sequence). V dropped 3 bases and J dropped 5 bases, with 10 bases sitting between them. The CDR3 reads CASSMGSGTGELFF. CDR3 nucleotides: TGTGCCAGTAGTATGGGGAGTGGGACCGGGGAGCTGTTTTTT. The full variable domain, in which reference TRBV19 and TRBJ2-2 provide the parts outside the CDR3, is DGGITQSPKYLFRKEGQNVTLSCEQNLNHDAMYWYRQDPGQGLRLIYYSQIVNDFQKGDIAEGYSVSREKKESFPLTVTSAQKNPTAFYLCASSMGSGTGELFFGEGSRLTVL.

This clonotype appeared many times. The chain combines TRBV28 with TRBJ2-4, with TRBD2 as a possible D gene (5 bases). The CDR3 length is 17 residues. V lost 4 bases and J lost 0, with 16 bases in between. The germline V gene has CDR1 MDHEN and CDR2 SYDVKM. Here the CDR3 reads CASSSFRTPLAKNIQYF. In DNA, the CDR3 is TGTGCCAGCAGTTCGTTCCGGACTCCCCTAGCCAAAAACATTCAGTACTTC.